A single sample is the source of the 5 T cell receptor beta chains below, sequenced in a study of T cell repertoires in ileal Crohn's disease. The repertoire was sequenced with immunoSEQ multiplex PCR; TCRdb's copy has only in-frame clones and lacks some. The data contain approximately 700 clones, around 97% of them singletons. Specified time point: inflamed ileum from the surgical specimen. The sample taken for sequencing was ileal tissue. The receptors derive from an adult with Crohn's disease.

This clone was seen just once. V usage is TRBV11-2 and J usage is TRBJ1-3; D unresolved. Germline V gene lookup returns CDR1 SGHAT and CDR2 FQNNGV. V shed 2 bases and J shed 1 base, with 9 bases lying between them. This CDR3 region has 15 residues. Written as DNA, the CDR3 is TGTGCCAGCAGCTTACAGGTTGGGTCTGGAAACACCATATATTTT. Translated, it gives CASSLQVGSGNTIYF. The variable domain in full, completed from reference TRBV11-2 and TRBJ1-3, reads EAGVAQSPRYKIIEKRQSVAFWCNPISGHATLYWYQQILGQGPKLLIQFQNNGVVDDSQLPKDRFSAERLKGVDSTLKIQPAKLEDSAVYLCASSLQVGSGNTIYFGEGSWLTVV.

The CDR3 nucleotides read TGTGCCAGCAGCGGGAGACAGGGGGTCTTCTATGGCTACACCTTC. Amino acid sequence: CASSGRQGVFYGYTF. The rearrangement joins TRBV9 to TRBJ1-2, with 9 bases fitting TRBD1. CDR1 is SGDLS and CDR2 is YYNGEE in the germline V gene. The CDR3 spans 15 residues. The V gene end was trimmed by 3 bases and the J gene end by 4 bases; junction bases not matched to a gene: 7.

The chain is built from TRBV7-2 and TRBJ2-7; 11 nucleotides line up with TRBD2. The CDR3 loop spans 15 amino acids. Germline V gene lookup returns CDR1 SGHTA and CDR2 FQGNSA. With V trimmed by 2 bases and J by 1 base, 1 base remained unmatched. DNA for the CDR3: TGTGCCAGCAGCTTACTAGCGGGGGGATCCTACGAGCAGTACGTC. Translating gives CASSLLAGGSYEQYV.

The chain uses TRBV7-2 and TRBJ1-1, with a possible D match to TRBD1 (5 bases). Trimming pared 1 base from V and 0 bases from J, leaving 9 bases between. CDR1 and CDR2 (germline): SGHTA, FQGNSA. The CDR3 contains 15 residues. The CDR3 DNA sequence: TGTGCCAGCAGCTTAGTCGACAGTTTGAACACTGAAGCTTTCTTT. Its translation is CASSLVDSLNTEAFF.

The chain links TRBV11-2 to TRBJ2-2; 11 bases align to TRBD2. The CDR3 totals 14 residues. The germline gives CDR1 SGHAT, CDR2 FQNNGV. The V and J ends lost 5 bases and 6 bases, in that order; junction bases with no gene match: 2. Here the CDR3 reads CASSRTSGPGELFF. CDR3 nucleotide sequence: TGTGCCAGCAGCCGGACTAGCGGGCCCGGGGAGCTGTTTTTT. Full variable domain (rest looked up from reference TRBV11-2 and TRBJ2-2): EAGVAQSPRYKIIEKRQSVAFWCNPISGHATLYWYQQILGQGPKLLIQFQNNGVVDDSQLPKDRFSAERLKGVDSTLKIQPAKLEDSAVYLCASSRTSGPGELFFGEGSRLTVL.